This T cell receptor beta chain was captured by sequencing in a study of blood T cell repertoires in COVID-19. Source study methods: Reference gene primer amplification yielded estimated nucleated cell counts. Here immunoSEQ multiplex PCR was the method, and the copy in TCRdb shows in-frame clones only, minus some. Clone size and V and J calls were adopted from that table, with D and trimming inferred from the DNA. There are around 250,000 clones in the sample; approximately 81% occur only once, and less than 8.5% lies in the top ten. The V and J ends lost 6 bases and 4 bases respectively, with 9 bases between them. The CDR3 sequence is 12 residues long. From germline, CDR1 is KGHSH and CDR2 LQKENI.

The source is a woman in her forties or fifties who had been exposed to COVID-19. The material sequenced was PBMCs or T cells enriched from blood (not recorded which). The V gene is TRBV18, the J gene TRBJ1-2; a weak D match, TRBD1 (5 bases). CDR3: CASSPGLYGYTF. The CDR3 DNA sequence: TGTGCCAGCTCTCCGGGACTCTATGGCTACACCTTC. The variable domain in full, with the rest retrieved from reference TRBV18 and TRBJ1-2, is NAGVMQNPRHLVRRRGQEARLRCSPMKGHSHVYWYRQLPEEGLKFMVYLQKENIIDESGMPKERFSAEFPKEGPSILRIQQVVRGDSAAYFCASSPGLYGYTFGSGTRLTVV.